This T cell receptor beta chain was sequenced for a study of cytomegalovirus exposure and HLA in healthy donors. This CDR3 has 15 amino acids. The germline V gene encodes CDR1 MDHEN and CDR2 SYDVKM. V lost 3 bases and J lost 3; bases outside the gene matches: 5. About this clone itself: The antigen is unknown.

The study, taken as a whole, reports: Earlier results showed most TCR beta V segments being productive about 87% or about 30% of the time. Later on, an analysis showed TCR association rates differing by HLA locus, with DRB1 the most and HLA-C the fewest. TCR beta sequences numbering under 20,000 were associated with HLA alleles at 0.05 false discovery rate in a later analysis.

60 Vbeta and 13 Jbeta primers were used in PCR. Profiled with immunoSEQ multiplex PCR; TCRdb holds only in-frame clones, not every one. The sample lists about 120,000 clones; more than 70% were seen once. The V and J genes are TRBV28 and TRBJ1-2, with TRBD1 matching over 9 bases. The TCR originated in a man aged 50 to 60 in good health and CMV-seronegative. The source material was PBMCs. The CDR3 bases are TGTGCCAGCAGTTTGACAGGGGGACCTTACTATGGCTACACCTTC. It specifies CASSLTGGPYYGYTF.